Presented here are 15 T cell receptor beta chains from one specimen sequenced in a study of neurological immune-mediated disorders. TCRdb recomputed calls from the 5' RACE reads with MiXCR, one row per CDR3 protein. The sample lists some 60,000 distinct CDR3 sequences, about 10% occurring once. Time point meaning: longitudinal time-point 1 (baseline). Specimen: PBMCs. Receptors originate from a male donor with HTLV-1-associated myelopathy (HAM/TSP).

This clonotype came up many times. V is TRBV4-3 and J is TRBJ1-1; 7 nucleotides line up with TRBD1. The CDR3 runs to 15 residues. In germline, CDR1 is LGHNA, CDR2 YSLEER. Trimming cost V 0 bases and J 5 bases; bases outside gene matches: 6. The CDR3 reads CASSQEEGAYTEAFF. CDR3 bases: TGCGCCAGCAGCCAAGAGGAGGGGGCGTATACTGAAGCTTTCTTT.

There are many counts of this clonotype. J is TRBJ2-2 and V is TRBV2; possibly TRBD1 or TRBD2 for D (5 bases each). Germline-derived CDR1 and CDR2 are SNHLY and FYNNEI. This CDR3 region has 15 residues. V gave up 6 bases and J gave up 0 bases, with 11 bases separating them. The CDR3 loop reads CASRPGTANTGELFF. CDR3 DNA: TGTGCCAGCAGGCCCGGGACGGCGAACACCGGGGAGCTGTTTTTT.

This clonotype is deemed medium-sized. The V call is TRBV5-1, the J call TRBJ2-1; no definite D call. This CDR3 is built from 13 residues. V lost 4 bases to trimming and J lost 8 bases, with 13 bases between them. In germline, CDR1 is SGHRS, CDR2 YFSETQ. The CDR3 spells CASSPGSSDEQFF. The CDR3 region has the DNA TGCGCCAGCAGCCCGGGCTCCTCTGATGAGCAGTTCTTC.

In its sample, this clonotype was seen many times. The rearrangement joins TRBV20-1 to TRBJ2-1; tentatively, D is TRBD2 (6 bases). V lost 0 bases to trimming and J lost 0 bases, with 9 bases between them. This CDR3 is 15 amino acids long. In germline, CDR1 is DFQATT, CDR2 SNEGSKA (reference sequence). This chain's CDR3 is CSARERGSSYNEQFF. CDR3 nucleotides: TGCAGTGCTAGAGAGCGGGGTAGCTCCTACAATGAGCAGTTCTTC.

The rearrangement uses TRBV14 and TRBJ2-7; no clear D. Trimming pared 3 bases from V and 5 bases from J, leaving 11 bases between. CDR1 is SGHDN, CDR2 FVKESK, per germline. The CDR3 is made up of 13 amino acids. The CDR3 DNA reads TGTGCCAGCAGCCAGCGGCCCTGGCACGAGCAGTACTTC. Protein product: CASSQRPWHEQYF. The whole variable domain, filled in from reference TRBV14 and TRBJ2-7, reads EAGVTQFPSHSVIEKGQTVTLRCDPISGHDNLYWYRRVMGKEIKFLLHFVKESKQDESGMPNNRFLAERTGGTYSTLKVQPAELEDSGVYFCASSQRPWHEQYFGPGTRLTVT.

With regard to this clonotype: A much larger clone lies a single base off, so this may be a read error. V is TRBV7-3 and J is TRBJ1-1, with TRBD1 matching over 9 bases. The CDR3 is made up of 14 amino acids. The ends lost 5 bases at V and 7 bases at J; junction bases unmatched: 8. Germline loops: CDR1 SGHTA, CDR2 FQGTGA. The DNA for the CDR3 is TGTGCCAGCAGCCCCCTGACAGGGGGAATTGAAGCTTTCTTT. Amino acid sequence: CASSPLTGGIEAFF.

This clonotype was counted ten times or more. The rearrangement links TRBV3-1 to TRBJ2-1; no clear D gene. The germline V gene encodes CDR1 LGHDT and CDR2 YNNKEL (reference sequence). This CDR3 spans 14 amino acids. V shed 0 bases and J shed 4 bases, with 7 bases lying between them. The CDR3 DNA follows: TGTGCCAGCAGCCAAGAAAAGGGTTACAATGAGCAGTTCTTC. This gives the protein CASSQEKGYNEQFF.

This clonotype was recorded at least ten times. The V gene is TRBV29-1, the J gene TRBJ2-5; no firm D call. In germline, CDR1 is SQVTM, CDR2 ANQGSEA. V was cut by 4 bases and J by 5 bases, with 14 bases left in between. This CDR3 region has 13 residues. In DNA form, the CDR3 reads TGCAGCGTTGTGAGAGGACCCTCCGAGACCCAGTACTTC. Residues: CSVVRGPSETQYF.

This clonotype showed up just a few times. This chain links TRBV2 with TRBJ2-7; 11 bases fit TRBD2. V lost 7 bases to trimming and J lost 9 bases; unmatched junction nucleotides: 11. The CDR3 is made up of 14 amino acids. Germline CDR1 and CDR2: SNHLY and FYNNEI. This chain's CDR3 is CASNPPGLAVLQYF. The CDR3 DNA follows: TGTGCCAGCAATCCACCGGGACTAGCGGTATTGCAGTACTTC.

This clonotype occurred many times. V is TRBV6-1 and J is TRBJ1-5, with TRBD1 matching over 7 bases. The germline CDR1 and CDR2 sequences are MNHNS and SASEGT. J lost 7 bases, V lost 5 bases, and 11 bases had no gene match. This CDR3 has 15 amino acids. CDR3 sequence: CASSSLTGYGQPQHF. In nucleotides, the CDR3 is TGTGCCAGCAGTTCACTGACAGGGTATGGCCAGCCCCAGCATTTT.

This clonotype was seen repeatedly, ten times or more. The chain uses TRBV7-9 and TRBJ1-1; the match to TRBD1 covers 7 bases. This CDR3 comprises 14 residues. The germline CDR1 and CDR2 sequences are SEHNR and FQNEAQ (reference sequence). V shed 3 bases and J 8 bases; nucleotides not matched to a gene: 9. The CDR3 DNA reads TGTGCCAGCAGCTTGGAACAGGGGTTTCACGAAGCTTTCTTT. This codes for CASSLEQGFHEAFF.

Concerning this clonotype: The junction departs from germline at one end; a sequencing error may be responsible. The V gene is TRBV3-1, the J gene TRBJ1-2; D unresolved. Germline V gene lookup returns CDR1 LGHDT and CDR2 YNNKEL (reference sequence). The CDR3 has 12 amino acids. The CDR3 DNA is TGTGCCAGCAGACAAGAACAGTATGGCTACACCTTC. Translating it yields CASRQEQYGYTF. The variable domain in full, with the rest retrieved from reference TRBV3-1 and TRBJ1-2, is DTAVSQTPKYLVTQMGNDKSIKCEQNLGHDTMYWYKQDSKKFLKIMFSYNNKELIINETVPNRFSPKSPDKAHLNLHINSLELGDSAVYFCASRQEQYGYTFGSGTRLTVV.

This clonotype showed up many times. V is TRBV9 and J is TRBJ2-1, with TRBD2 matching over 8 bases. Germline V gene lookup returns CDR1 SGDLS and CDR2 YYNGEE. V lost 2 bases and J lost 0; bases outside the gene matches: 1. This CDR3 spans 15 amino acids. CDR3 bases: TGTGCCAGCAGCGTTAGCGGGGACTCCTACAATGAGCAGTTCTTC. This encodes CASSVSGDSYNEQFF.

This clonotype was found many times. The chain recombines TRBV12-3 or TRBV12-4 with TRBJ2-1, with a possible D match to TRBD2 (6 bases). CDR3 length: 15 amino acids. Trimming pared 6 bases from V and 1 base from J, leaving 13 bases between. Here the CDR3 DNA reads TGTGCCAGCAGGAGAAGGGGAGGATCCTACAATGAGCAGTTCTTC. It is translated as CASRRRGGSYNEQFF.

The V and J genes are TRBV5-1 and TRBJ1-5, with 8 bases that match TRBD1. Per germline, CDR1 SGHRS and CDR2 YFSETQ. The CDR3 runs to 18 residues. V shed 2 bases, J shed 2 bases, and the junction held 12 bases outside the gene matches. CDR3 sequence (DNA): TGCGCCAGCAGCTTACAGGGGGGTTTGTATATACGCAATCAGCCCCAGCATTTT. Translation gives CASSLQGGLYIRNQPQHF.